This T cell receptor beta chain stems from a study of blood T cell repertoires in COVID-19. Study background: Collection of acute and convalescent COVID-19 samples took place in the United States, Italy and Spain.

Study processing details: Nucleated cell number was recorded as an estimate derived from reference gene primer amplification. Data came from immunoSEQ multiplex PCR; TCRdb stores just in-frame clones and leaves some out. The V and J calls and clone size were taken over from that table, and D and trimming were inferred from the DNA. Found here are around 180,000 clones, about four fifths of them singletons; the top ten hold about 6.5%. CDR3 length: 12 amino acids. Trimming pared 2 bases from V and 6 bases from J, leaving 8 bases between. Germline lookup yields CDR1 SEHNR and CDR2 FQNEAQ (reference sequence).

This TCR was recovered from a man between 65 and 80 years old with active or convalescent COVID-19. Material: peripheral blood. The chain couples TRBV7-9 to TRBJ2-7; maybe TRBD1 (6 bases). CDR3 DNA sequence: TGTGCCAGCAGCTTATGGGGGCCCGAGCAGTACTTC. Residues: CASSLWGPEQYF.